The 8 T cell receptor beta chains below all came from one sample that was sequenced in a study of cytomegalovirus exposure and HLA in healthy donors. PCR amplification relied on 60 Vbeta primers (plus 13 Jbeta primers). The assay was immunoSEQ multiplex PCR, and TCRdb's table has in-frame clones only and misses some. The sample data list about 77,000 clones. The sample comprised PBMCs. The receptors were gathered from a man aged 50 to 60 in good health and CMV-seropositive.

The V gene is TRBV6-1, the J gene TRBJ2-7, with D uncertain. Per germline, CDR1 MNHNS and CDR2 SASEGT. The CDR3 runs to 13 residues. V lost 0 bases, J lost 1 base, and 4 bases lay in between. The CDR3: CASSEARSYEQYV. CDR3 DNA sequence: TGTGCCAGCAGTGAAGCGCGGTCCTACGAGCAGTACGTC.

The chain links TRBV10-3 to TRBJ2-1, with 7 bases identical to TRBD1. The CDR3 consists of 16 residues. J gave up 10 bases and V 0 bases, and 12 bases lay outside the gene matches. Germline V CDR1 and CDR2: ENHRY, SYGVKD. In DNA, the CDR3 is TGTGCCATCAGTGAGTCTCGATACAGGGGTACTCGGGAGCAGTTCTTC. This codes for CAISESRYRGTREQFF.

The chain combines TRBV18 with TRBJ2-5, with D unresolved. Between the trimmed V and J ends, which lost 2 bases and 4 bases, there was a span of 5 bases. The CDR3 loop spans 12 amino acids. The V gene's germline CDR1 is KGHSH and CDR2 LQKENI. The CDR3 loop reads CASSPILETQYF. Written as DNA, the CDR3 is TGTGCCAGCTCACCAATCCTAGAGACCCAGTACTTC.

The chain links TRBV18 to TRBJ1-5; D unresolved. Per germline, CDR1 KGHSH and CDR2 LQKENI. This CDR3 contains 16 residues. V was pared by 3 bases and J by 3 bases, with 15 bases between. The CDR3: CASSPEAAYYNQPQHF. The CDR3 DNA follows: TGTGCCAGCTCACCGGAGGCCGCGTATTACAATCAGCCCCAGCATTTT.

The CDR3 nucleotides read TGTGCCCGATTAATTCAGGGGCGCCTCTCTGGAAACACCATATATTTT. Translation gives CARLIQGRLSGNTIYF. The V and J genes are TRBV30 and TRBJ1-3; D might be TRBD1 (6 bases). Germline CDR1 GTSNPN, CDR2 SVGIG (reference sequence). V was trimmed by 8 bases and J by 0 bases, leaving 20 bases between them. The length of the CDR3 is 16 residues.

This chain links TRBV7-9 with TRBJ2-3; the match to TRBD2 covers 9 bases. Trimming cost V 7 bases and J 2 bases; bases outside gene matches: 10. This CDR3 is built from 16 residues. CDR1 and CDR2 from the germline V gene are SEHNR and FQNEAQ (reference sequence). CDR3 nucleotides: TGTGCCAGCACCCCGGCGGGGGGGCGGTCCACAGATACGCAGTATTTT. This gives the protein CASTPAGGRSTDTQYF. Drawing the rest from reference TRBV7-9 and TRBJ2-3, the complete variable domain is DTGVSQNPRHKITKRGQNVTFRCDPISEHNRLYWYRQTLGQGPEFLTYFQNEAQLEKSRLLSDRFSAERPKGSFSTLEIQRTEQGDSAMYLCASTPAGGRSTDTQYFGPGTRLTVL.

The V and J genes are TRBV6-1 and TRBJ1-2, with D tentatively TRBD1 (6 bases). Trimming removed 10 bases at V and 4 bases at J, with 16 bases between. Germline CDR1 is MNHNS and CDR2 is SASEGT. There are 13 residues in the CDR3. The CDR3 here is CATHPSGAYGYTF. The CDR3 DNA sequence: TGTGCCACCCATCCATCAGGGGCCTATGGCTACACCTTC.

DNA of the CDR3: TGTGCCAGCAGCGCCCGACAGGGAGGCACAGATACGCAGTATTTT. Amino acids: CASSARQGGTDTQYF. The rearrangement links TRBV7-2 to TRBJ2-3; TRBD1 aligns across 7 bases. Germline V gives CDR1 SGHTA, CDR2 FQGNSA. This CDR3 spans 15 amino acids. Unmatched junction bases numbered 6, after V lost 5 bases and J lost 1 base. The full variable domain, in which reference TRBV7-2 and TRBJ2-3 provide the parts outside the CDR3, is GAGVSQSPSNKVTEKGKDVELRCDPISGHTALYWYRQSLGQGLEFLIYFQGNSAPDKSGLPSDRFSAERTGGSVSTLTIQRTQQEDSAVYLCASSARQGGTDTQYFGPGTRLTVL.